This T cell receptor (beta chain) is drawn from a study of Tregs in tolerant kidney transplant recipients. General observations from the study: Biological reproducibility was not directly addressed, but technical replication error appeared minimal. Donor-specific Treg expansion exceeded global Treg expansion in tolerant patients, suggesting antigen drive. Expanding Tregs on activated donor B cells appeared to best identify donor-specific TCRbeta clones.

Sequencing used immunoSEQ multiplex PCR; TCRdb keeps in-frame clones, though not all of them. The sample table includes roughly 23,000 clones. About this clone itself: Its matching antigen is unknown. The CDR3 end is not reached by the read, which stops 3 residues before it; the germline J gene fills it in.

The CDR3 loop spans 14 amino acids. The germline V gene encodes CDR1 SGHTA and CDR2 FQGNSA. V was cut by 5 bases and J by 6 bases, with 17 bases left in between. Related graft donors supplied nonmyeloablative bone marrow transplants, and mixed chimerism was transient. Unstimulated Tregs (CD4+CD25+CD127-) and CD4+CD25- non-Tregs were sorted from PBMCs. V and J are TRBV7-2 and TRBJ2-7; possible D gene TRBD1, 6 bases. The TCR comes from a human patient who received a combined kidney and bone marrow transplant. A subset of T cells may come from the graft donor. Specimen: CD4+ T cells from blood (PBMCs), collected 6 months after the transplant. The CDR3 reads CASSPTASRGEQYF. The part of the CDR3 DNA that was read is TGTGCCAGCAGCCCCACGGCCAGCAGGGGCGAG.